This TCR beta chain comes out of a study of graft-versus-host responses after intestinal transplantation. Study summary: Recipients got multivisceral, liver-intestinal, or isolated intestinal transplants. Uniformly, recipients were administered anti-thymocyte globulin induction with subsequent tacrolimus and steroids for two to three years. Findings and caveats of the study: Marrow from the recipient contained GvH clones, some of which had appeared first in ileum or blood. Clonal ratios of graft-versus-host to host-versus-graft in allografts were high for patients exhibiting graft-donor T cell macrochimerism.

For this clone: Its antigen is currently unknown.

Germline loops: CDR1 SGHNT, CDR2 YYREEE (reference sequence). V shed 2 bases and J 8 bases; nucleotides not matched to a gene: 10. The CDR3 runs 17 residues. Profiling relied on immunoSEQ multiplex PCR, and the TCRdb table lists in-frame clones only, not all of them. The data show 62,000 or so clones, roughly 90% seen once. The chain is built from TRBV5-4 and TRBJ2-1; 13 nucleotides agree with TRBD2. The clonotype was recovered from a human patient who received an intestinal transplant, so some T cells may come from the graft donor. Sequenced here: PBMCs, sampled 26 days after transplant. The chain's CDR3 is CASSFRLLAGGWDEQFF. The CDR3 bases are TGTGCCAGCAGCTTCCGGCTACTAGCGGGAGGGTGGGATGAGCAGTTCTTC.